This is a list of T cell receptor beta chains from one sample in a study of T-cell reconstitution after alpha-beta-depleted transplantation in children. TCRdb re-analysed the PCR reads in MiXCR, keeping a single row per CDR3 protein. The table includes about a million distinct CDR3 sequences, roughly 31% detected once. Sequences were derived from PBMCs, mostly from graft donor cells, sampled 360 days after TCRalphabeta/CD19-depleted stem cell transplant. The source of these receptors is a boy younger than two who had a stem cell transplant for SCID, so the T cells may come from the graft donor. Each CDR3 is given with its conserved first and last residue. The D gene is left open where the match is weak. Part of the rows lack a size; the others show once, few, many or a class for expanded clones.

v_call: TRBV4-1; j_call: TRBJ1-4; d_call: TRBD1; clone_size: NA; cdr3_nt: TGCGCCAGCAGCCAGGACAGGGTAGTCGGAAAACTGTTTTTT; cdr3_aa: CASSQDRVVGKLFF
v_call: TRBV25-1; j_call: TRBJ2-5; d_call: TRBD2; clone_size: once; cdr3_nt: TGTGCCAGCAGTGGCCAGGGACTAGCGGGGGAAGAGACCCAGTACTTC; cdr3_aa: CASSGQGLAGEETQYF
v_call: TRBV5-1; j_call: TRBJ1-2; d_call: NA; clone_size: few; cdr3_nt: TGCGCCAGCAGCTCCGGTGAGATCCTAAACTATGGCTACACCTTC; cdr3_aa: CASSSGEILNYGYTF
v_call: TRBV20-1; j_call: TRBJ2-5; d_call: NA; clone_size: few; cdr3_nt: TGCAGTGCCAAGAGGGCATCAGTAGAGACCCAGTACTTC; cdr3_aa: CSAKRASVETQYF
v_call: TRBV28; j_call: TRBJ2-1; d_call: NA; clone_size: NA; cdr3_nt: TGTGCCAGCAGTTCCCCCCGAGAGGGGGTTTCCTACAATGAGCAGTTCTTC; cdr3_aa: CASSSPREGVSYNEQFF
v_call: TRBV20-1; j_call: TRBJ2-3; d_call: NA; clone_size: NA; cdr3_nt: TGCAGTGCTAGAGATCTTGGAGGGGAGGTTGGCATCACAGATACGCAGTATTTT; cdr3_aa: CSARDLGGEVGITDTQYF
v_call: TRBV11-1; j_call: TRBJ1-4; d_call: NA; clone_size: NA; cdr3_nt: TGTGCCAGCAGCTTAGCGTGGGTCCGGGACATTTCAACTAATGAAAAACTGTTTTTT; cdr3_aa: CASSLAWVRDISTNEKLFF
v_call: TRBV29-1; j_call: TRBJ2-1; d_call: NA; clone_size: few; cdr3_nt: TGCAGCGCGACAGTTTACTACAATGAGCAGTTCTTC; cdr3_aa: CSATVYYNEQFF
v_call: TRBV10-3; j_call: TRBJ2-5; d_call: NA; clone_size: few; cdr3_nt: TGTGCCATCAGGGACTTCCAAGAGACCCAGTACTTC; cdr3_aa: CAIRDFQETQYF
v_call: TRBV29-1; j_call: TRBJ1-2; d_call: NA; clone_size: few; cdr3_nt: TGCAGCGTTGACGGTGAGCACTATGGCTACACCTTC; cdr3_aa: CSVDGEHYGYTF